The 5 T cell receptor beta chains below were found in one sample sequenced in a study of human T cells and chemical hapten exposure. As to time point: healthy volunteer bleed at 2 weeks. Someone pulled total RNA out of unfractionated whole blood. TCRdb itself ran the RACE reads through MiXCR, one entry per CDR3 protein. The table includes around 130,000 distinct CDR3 sequences, approximately 9.1% detected once. The sample consisted of whole blood. The receptors stem from a male donor in good health. Some clones in this sample may be carry-over from other donors' samples.

V gene TRBV12-3 or TRBV12-4 combines with J gene TRBJ2-5; D ambiguous. Trimming shortened V by 3 bases and J by 3 bases, and 11 bases separated the two germline ends. This CDR3 has 14 residues. CDR3 amino acids: CASSFSETEETQYF. The CDR3 DNA sequence: TGTGCCAGCAGTTTTAGTGAGACTGAAGAGACCCAGTACTTC.

This clonotype was seen many times. The CDR3 loop is CASSPEGVSAPLHF. Here the CDR3 DNA reads TGTGCCAGCAGCCCCGAGGGTGTTAGTGCACCCCTCCACTTT. The rearrangement uses TRBV5-4 and TRBJ1-6; no firm D call. CDR3 length equals 14 residues. Germline CDR1 is SGHNT and CDR2 is YYREEE (reference sequence). Trimming shortened V by 4 bases and J by 11 bases, and 16 bases separated the two germline ends.

This clonotype was picked up a small number of times. The chain employs TRBV7-2 and TRBJ1-2; 8 nucleotides agree with TRBD1. The CDR3 runs to 16 residues. The germline V gene encodes CDR1 SGHTA and CDR2 FQGNSA. J gave up 4 bases and V 2 bases, and 9 bases lay outside the gene matches. In nucleotides, the CDR3 is TGTGCCAGCAGCTTATGGAGACAGGGGCGGGGCTATGGCTACACCTTC. It specifies CASSLWRQGRGYGYTF.

This chain links TRBV12-3 or TRBV12-4 with TRBJ2-1; TRBD1 matches at 8 bases. After removal of 4 bases from V and 4 bases from J, the junction contained 9 bases not matched to a gene. The CDR3 contains 16 residues. The CDR3 spells CASSSTGTGAYNEQFF. The CDR3, as DNA: TGTGCCAGCAGTTCGACGGGGACAGGTGCGTACAATGAGCAGTTCTTC.

As regards this clonotype: Since the CDR3 does not end with the conserved phenylalanine or tryptophan, this likely comes from a read error. The rearrangement uses TRBV5-1 and TRBJ1-1; the D is unclear. The V gene's germline CDR1 is SGHRS and CDR2 YFSETQ. The V gene lost 4 bases and the J gene lost 10 bases, with 17 bases spanning the gap. The length of the CDR3 is 13 residues. The CDR3 reads CASSQDASRGAFS. CDR3 DNA sequence: TGCGCCAGCAGCCAGGACGCTTCCCGGGGAGCTTTCTCT.